The clone carrying this T cell receptor (beta chain) turned up a few times. Its antigen is not identified. The libraries were made with immunoSEQ version 4 in survey mode. Repertoires were generated with immunoSEQ multiplex PCR, while TCRdb's copy carries only in-frame clones and drops some. The repertoire holds roughly 41,000 clones, with about 85% as singletons. Stimulation used around 9.1 ug/mL lysate from CMV-infected fibroblasts. Memory cells lacking CD40L and CD69 with high CD45RO were sorted. Suppressive ART was started during chronic HIV-1 infection in these adults. Stimulated PBMCs had first been depleted of CD8+ T cells. Anti-CD28/CD49d costimulation, CD40-blocking antibody and enfuvirtide were given to CD8-depleted PBMCs for 18 hours. This sample stems from a study of persistence of HIV-infected CD4 T cells. J was trimmed by 8 bases and V by 9 bases; bases with no gene match: 7. The CDR3 contains 12 residues. Germline assignment: CDR1 LNHDA and CDR2 SQIVND (reference sequence).

Study-level results: The rare CMV-responding cells with HIV-1 proviruses were not separately TCR-sequenced.

The chain uses TRBV19 and TRBJ2-1, with 7 bases fitting TRBD1. The sequence derives from an adult man with HIV who was CMV-seropositive. The sample in question was CD4+ T cells sorted from PBMCs after roughly 18-hour stimulation, obtained from a patient who received antiretroviral therapy. CDR3 in DNA: TGTGCCAGGCGGACAGGTGGAGATGAGCAGTTCTTC. Protein product: CARRTGGDEQFF. The entire variable domain, with the rest obtained from reference TRBV19 and TRBJ2-1, is as follows: DGGITQSPKYLFRKEGQNVTLSCEQNLNHDAMYWYRQDPGQGLRLIYYSQIVNDFQKGDIAEGYSVSREKKESFPLTVTSAQKNPTAFYLCARRTGGDEQFFGPGTRLTVL.